This T cell receptor beta chain was sequenced in a study of identical twins. Regarding the study as a whole: The study drew conclusions from cross-sectional statistical analysis, not from following the same donors. Some out-of-frame alpha sequences were shared by twins, and these showed excess low generation probability.

This clonotype showed up just a few times. No antigen is known for it. With template switching, a universal primer site was added, and the cDNA carried unique molecular identifiers. TCRdb called the 5' RACE reads again in MiXCR, with one record for every CDR3 protein. Of about 340,000 distinct CDR3 sequences in the sample, approximately 8.7% were seen once. Between the trimmed V and J ends, which lost 3 bases and 1 base, there was a span of 12 bases. Germline V gene lookup returns CDR1 KGHSH and CDR2 LQKENI. There are 15 residues in the CDR3. The V and J genes are TRBV18 and TRBJ2-5; D not resolved. Material for sequencing was naive T cells sorted from blood. This clonotype was sampled from a woman in her fifties or sixties in good health. The CDR3 nucleotides read TGTGCCAGCTCACCGCAACTACAGCGCCAAGAGACCCAGTACTTC. Its protein product is CASSPQLQRQETQYF.